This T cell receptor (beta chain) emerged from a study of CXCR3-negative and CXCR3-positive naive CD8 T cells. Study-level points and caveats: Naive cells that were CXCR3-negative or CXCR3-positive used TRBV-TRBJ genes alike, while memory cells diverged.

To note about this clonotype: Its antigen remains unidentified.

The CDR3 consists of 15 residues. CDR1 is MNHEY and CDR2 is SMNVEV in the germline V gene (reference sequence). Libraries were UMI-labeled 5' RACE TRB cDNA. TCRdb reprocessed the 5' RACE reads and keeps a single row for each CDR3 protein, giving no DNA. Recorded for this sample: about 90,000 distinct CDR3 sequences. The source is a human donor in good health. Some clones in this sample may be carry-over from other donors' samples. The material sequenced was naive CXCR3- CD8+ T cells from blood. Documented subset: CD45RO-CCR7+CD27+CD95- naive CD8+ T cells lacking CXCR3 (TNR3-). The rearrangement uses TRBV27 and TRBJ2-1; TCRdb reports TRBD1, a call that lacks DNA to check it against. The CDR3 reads CASIPRGTDYNEQFF.